Listed below are T cell receptor beta chains from one sample, sequenced in a study of cytomegalovirus exposure and HLA in healthy donors. Profiled with immunoSEQ multiplex PCR; TCRdb holds only in-frame clones, not every one. The data show 95,000 to 100,000 clones, with about 74% seen just once and 1.5% to 2% held by the top ten. Sequenced sample: PBMCs. These receptors all come from a male donor in good health and CMV-seronegative. Both conserved end residues are part of each CDR3. Fields, in order: CDR3 protein, CDR3 DNA, J gene, clone size, CDR3 length, V gene, D gene. D genes are given only for firm matches. Size values are once, few and many counts, or a class for expanded clones, and some rows have none.

CASSDGSTDTQYF,TGTGCCAGCAGTGACGGTAGCACAGATACGCAGTATTTT,TRBJ2-3,few,13,TRBV2,.
CASSFEGTRVTDTQYF,TGCGCCAGCAGCTTCGAGGGTACTAGGGTTACAGATACGCAGTATTTT,TRBJ2-3,.,16,TRBV5-1,.
CASSLRSLAAGELFF,TGTGCCAGCAGCTTGCGTTCACTAGCGGCCGGGGAGCTGTTTTTT,TRBJ2-2,.,15,TRBV5-4,TRBD2
CASRGTGSGNTIYF,TGTGCTAGCAGGGGGACAGGGTCTGGAAACACCATATATTTT,TRBJ1-3,.,14,TRBV6-6,TRBD1
CASSDGPELGPQHF,TGTGCCAGCAGTGACGGCCCCGAGCTAGGGCCCCAGCATTTT,TRBJ1-5,.,14,TRBV6-4,.
CASSLRWSRNYGYTF,TGTGCCAGCAGTTTAAGGTGGTCGAGGAACTATGGCTACACCTTC,TRBJ1-2,.,15,TRBV28,.
CASSLNGLDTEAFF,TGTGCCAGCAGCTTAAATGGACTGGACACTGAAGCTTTCTTT,TRBJ1-1,few,14,TRBV11-2,.
CASSSPETSSYNEQFF,TGTGCCAGCAGCTCCCCAGAGACTAGCTCCTACAATGAGCAGTTCTTC,TRBJ2-1,.,16,TRBV7-3,.
CASSQGRYEQYF,TGTGCCAGCAGTCAGGGGCGGTACGAGCAGTACTTC,TRBJ2-7,few,12,TRBV28,.
CASTTGGFRGYTF,TGTGCCAGCACCACGGGGGGGTTCAGGGGCTACACCTTC,TRBJ1-2,.,13,TRBV28,.
CASSPNTEAFF,TGTGCCAGCAGCCCTAACACTGAAGCTTTCTTT,TRBJ1-1,.,11,TRBV6-5,.
CASRTGGNYEQYF,TGTGCCAGCAGGACAGGGGGAAACTACGAGCAGTACTTC,TRBJ2-7,.,13,TRBV27,TRBD1
CASSYRSTSRHTDTQYF,TGTGCCAGCAGTTACCGATCGACTAGCAGACACACAGATACGCAGTATTTT,TRBJ2-3,few,17,TRBV27,TRBD2
CASNRGAGYEQYF,TGTGCCAGCAACCGGGGCGCGGGGTACGAGCAGTACTTC,TRBJ2-7,.,13,TRBV6-5,.
CASSGAPGDEQFF,TGTGCCAGCAGCGGGGCTCCAGGTGATGAGCAGTTCTTC,TRBJ2-1,.,13,TRBV5-4,.
CSVEDDREHTEAFF,TGCAGCGTTGAAGATGACAGGGAGCACACTGAAGCTTTCTTT,TRBJ1-1,.,14,TRBV29-1,TRBD1
CASSHASGTPYNEQFF,TGCGCCAGCAGCCATGCTAGCGGGACCCCTTACAATGAGCAGTTCTTC,TRBJ2-1,few,16,TRBV4-3,TRBD2
CASRRQGSYEQYF,TGTGCCAGCAGAAGACAGGGGTCCTACGAGCAGTACTTC,TRBJ2-7,.,13,TRBV28,TRBD1
CASTPYGTGLNTIYF,TGTGCCAGCACCCCCTACGGGACAGGGCTGAACACCATATATTTT,TRBJ1-3,.,15,TRBV6-1,TRBD1
CASSLAATSGRYEQYF,TGTGCCAGCAGCTTAGCCGCGACTAGCGGGAGGTACGAGCAGTACTTC,TRBJ2-7,.,16,TRBV7-2,TRBD2
CASSELAGGLSEQYF,TGTGCCAGCAGTGAACTAGCGGGAGGCCTGTCCGAGCAGTACTTC,TRBJ2-7,.,15,TRBV6-1,TRBD2
CASSPRGHTGGYTF,TGTGCCAGCAGTCCAAGAGGGCATACCGGGGGCTACACCTTC,TRBJ1-2,.,14,TRBV6-5,.
CASSLTAQGTSYNSPLHF,TGTGCCAGCAGTTTAACGGCTCAGGGGACCTCCTATAATTCACCCCTCCACTTT,TRBJ1-6,few,18,TRBV27,.
CASLATVSSGANVLTF,TGTGCCAGCTTGGCGACAGTGAGCTCTGGGGCCAACGTCCTGACTTTC,TRBJ2-6,once,16,TRBV27,.
CASTMIRLHNSPLHF,TGTGCCAGCACCATGATTAGATTGCATAATTCACCCCTCCACTTT,TRBJ1-6,.,15,TRBV7-2,.
CAISESGLAGGVEQFF,TGTGCCATCAGTGAGTCAGGGCTAGCGGGTGGGGTTGAGCAGTTCTTC,TRBJ2-1,few,16,TRBV10-3,TRBD2
CASSFMGQLNQPQHF,TGCGCCAGCAGCTTCATGGGACAGCTCAATCAGCCCCAGCATTTT,TRBJ1-5,.,15,TRBV5-1,TRBD1
CSVHPGISYNEQFF,TGCAGCGTCCATCCGGGAATTTCCTACAATGAGCAGTTCTTC,TRBJ2-1,once,14,TRBV29-1,.
CASRAVAGVALRDGYTF,TGTGCCAGCAGGGCCGTTGCGGGGGTGGCCTTAAGGGATGGCTACACCTTC,TRBJ1-2,.,17,TRBV27,.
CAIAPGLAGEQYF,TGTGCCATCGCCCCCGGGCTAGCGGGCGAGCAGTACTTC,TRBJ2-7,.,13,TRBV10-3,TRBD2
CASSMSGQQNTDTQYF,TGTGCCAGTAGTATGAGTGGACAGCAAAACACAGATACGCAGTATTTT,TRBJ2-3,once,16,TRBV19,.